This T cell receptor (beta chain) originates from a study of blood T cell repertoires in COVID-19. About the study: Some COVID-19 samples were acute and others convalescent; all came from the United States, Italy and Spain. The analysed material was cDNA or gDNA that came from T cells, B-cell-depleted T cells, or PBMCs.

The V and J ends lost 4 bases and 2 bases respectively, with 6 bases between them. CDR1 and CDR2 from the germline V gene are SNHLY and FYNNEI. The CDR3 is 13 amino acids. Authors' analysis steps: Using reference gene primer amplification, nucleated cell counts were estimated. The protocol was immunoSEQ multiplex PCR, while the TCRdb copy is restricted to in-frame clones and leaves out a portion. That table is the source of V, J and clone size, and D and trimming were worked out from the DNA. Seen here are about 230,000 clones, over 70% observed once, and the top ten hold roughly 7.9%. Material for sequencing was peripheral blood. The gene calls are TRBV2 and TRBJ1-3; D may be TRBD1 (5 bases). The sequence was collected from an elderly woman with acute or convalescent COVID-19. CDR3 bases: TGTGCCAGCAGTGCAGGGCCTGGAAACACCATATATTTT. It is translated as CASSAGPGNTIYF.